The 14 T cell receptor beta chains below come from one sample, sequenced in a study of cytomegalovirus exposure and HLA in healthy donors. PCR primers comprised 60 Vbeta and 13 Jbeta primers. Here immunoSEQ multiplex PCR was the method, and the copy in TCRdb shows in-frame clones only, minus some. The sample contains about 180,000 clones, roughly 87% of which appear only once. The source material was PBMCs. These receptors were collected from a man in his forties or fifties in good health and CMV-seronegative.

V usage is TRBV4-2 and J usage is TRBJ2-2; 8 bases line up with TRBD1. Germline CDR1 is LGHNA and CDR2 is YNFKEQ. V lost 0 bases, J lost 7 bases, and 16 bases stayed unmatched. CDR3 length: 19 amino acids. CDR3 DNA: TGTGCCAGCAGCCAAGACGTTTCGGGACAGGCACTACAGGGCGGGGAGCTGTTTTTT. It encodes CASSQDVSGQALQGGELFF.

The chain recombines TRBV6-5 with TRBJ1-4; 7 bases match TRBD1. Germline CDR1 is MNHEY and CDR2 is SVGAGI. J gave up 3 bases and V 4 bases, and 5 bases lay outside the gene matches. The CDR3 totals 15 residues. The CDR3 bases are TGTGCCAGCAGTTCCTCCGGGACAGCTAATGAAAAACTGTTTTTT. Residues: CASSSSGTANEKLFF.

This rearrangement joins TRBV2 to TRBJ1-6; no clear D gene. CDR1 is SNHLY and CDR2 is FYNNEI in the germline V gene. The CDR3 is 14 amino acids. Deletions cut 4 bases from V and 7 bases from J, with 11 bases between. CDR3 in amino acids: CASSGGVGNSPLHF. Written as DNA, the CDR3 is TGTGCCAGCAGTGGCGGGGTAGGGAATTCACCCCTCCACTTT.

V is TRBV11-2 and J is TRBJ1-2, with TRBD1 as a possible D gene (6 bases). The CDR3 covers 14 residues. CDR1 is SGHAT and CDR2 is FQNNGV in the germline V gene. V lost 0 bases to trimming and J lost 4 bases, with 9 bases between them. CDR3 sequence: CASSLDGGGYGYTF. CDR3 DNA sequence: TGTGCCAGCAGCTTAGATGGGGGCGGCTATGGCTACACCTTC.

The chain is built from TRBV28 and TRBJ2-3, with D possibly matching TRBD2 (6 bases). The germline V and J ends were trimmed by 6 bases and 6 bases, with 16 bases remaining between them. Germline V lookup: CDR1 MDHEN, CDR2 SYDVKM. This CDR3 spans 14 amino acids. The CDR3 loop reads CASRRDDRVDTQYF. The CDR3 DNA reads TGTGCCAGCAGGCGGGATGACCGGGTGGATACGCAGTATTTT.

This chain uses TRBV27 with TRBJ2-3; 7 bases line up with TRBD2. The trim removed 3 bases at V and 1 base at J, leaving 1 base unmatched. Per the germline V gene, CDR1 is MNHEY and CDR2 is SMNVEV (reference sequence). The CDR3 spans 14 residues. The CDR3 nucleotides read TGTGCCAGCAGTTTGGCGGGGGGCACAGATACGCAGTATTTT. This translates into CASSLAGGTDTQYF.

The chain employs TRBV7-2 and TRBJ2-7, with 11 bases fitting TRBD2. J was trimmed by 7 bases and V by 4 bases; bases with no gene match: 9. Germline CDR1 is SGHTA and CDR2 is FQGNSA. This CDR3 has 15 residues. The CDR3 protein is CASSSSSGRRGEQYF. Here the CDR3 DNA reads TGTGCCAGCAGCTCCTCTAGCGGGAGGAGGGGAGAGCAGTACTTC.

As DNA, the CDR3 is TGTGCCAGCAGTCGGACTACTGGAAACACCATATATTTT. Its protein product is CASSRTTGNTIYF. This chain links TRBV6-5 with TRBJ1-3; no reliable D call. V was clipped by 5 bases and J by 2 bases, with 7 bases between them. CDR1 and CDR2 (germline): MNHEY, SVGAGI. This CDR3 comprises 13 residues.

The J gene is TRBJ2-7, the V gene TRBV2; 15 nucleotides agree with TRBD2. The CDR3 has 15 amino acids. Germline-derived CDR1 and CDR2 are SNHLY and FYNNEI. V lost 6 bases, J lost 7 bases, and 7 bases stayed unmatched. CDR3 DNA: TGTGCCAGCAGGAGGACTAGCGGGAGGGGGTGGGAGCAGTACTTC. Translating gives CASRRTSGRGWEQYF.

The J gene is TRBJ1-5, the V gene TRBV5-1; D gene unclear. Trimming took 5 bases from V and 7 from J, leaving 13 bases between them. This CDR3 has 13 amino acids. CDR1 SGHRS and CDR2 YFSETQ come from the germline V gene. The DNA for the CDR3 is TGCGCCAGCAGTGTGGGTTTCGGGCAGCCCCAGCATTTT. Its translation is CASSVGFGQPQHF.

V gene TRBV18 combines with J gene TRBJ1-1; TRBD1 agrees at 7 bases. The V and J ends lost 3 bases and 5 bases, in that order; junction bases with no gene match: 12. CDR3 size: 16 residues. CDR1 and CDR2 (germline): KGHSH, LQKENI. The CDR3 coding sequence is TGTGCCAGCTCACCTTCTGGGGTGATCAGGGGGACTGAAGCTTTCTTT. Translated: CASSPSGVIRGTEAFF.

The chain carries TRBV21-1 and TRBJ2-7; TRBD1, the table's D call, lacks a check against the DNA. TRBV21-1 represents a pseudogene. The CDR3 extends over 15 amino acids. CDR3 residues: CASSNPRGQWREQYF. In DNA form, the CDR3 reads TGTGCCAGCAGCAACCCCAGGGGGCAATGGCGCGAGCAGTACTTC.

The V gene is TRBV28, the J gene TRBJ2-7, with unresolved D. In germline, CDR1 is MDHEN, CDR2 SYDVKM. The CDR3 is made up of 14 amino acids. Trimming took off 6 bases at V and 2 bases at J, with 14 bases between the two ends. This CDR3 reads CASRGPGKAYEQYF. CDR3 in DNA: TGTGCCAGCAGGGGCCCTGGCAAGGCCTACGAGCAGTACTTC.

The chain has TRBV7-2 and TRBJ2-5, with TRBD2 identical over 7 bases. The CDR3 length is 16 residues. Per the germline V gene, CDR1 is SGHTA and CDR2 is FQGNSA. V gave up 5 bases and J gave up 2 bases; unmatched junction bases: 11. The CDR3 reads CASSNPIWGGQETQYF. Here the CDR3 DNA reads TGTGCCAGCAGCAATCCTATCTGGGGGGGGCAAGAGACCCAGTACTTC.